These T cell receptor beta chains were read from a single sample in a study of shared clonotypes between healthy human individuals. The method was immunoSEQ multiplex PCR; TCRdb's version includes in-frame clones alone and lacks a portion of them. The sample lists fewer than 1.6 million clones, 97% to 99% occurring once. Sequenced sample: naive CD4+ T cells sorted from blood. The receptor source for this set is a man between 25 and 39 years old in good health. Both conserved end residues are trimmed from each CDR3. Fields, in order: V gene, CDR3 protein.

TRBV7-9,ASSLVQASGKNIQY
TRBV7-9,ASSFGSNQPQH
TRBV7-2,ASRQLRIGTDTQY
TRBV28,ASSSGQGPSGANVLT
TRBV5-1,ASSLTSGTYNEQF
TRBV5-4,ASSLEGQQYF
TRBV10-1,ASSETGLREQY
TRBV14,ASSQGGRVYNEQF
TRBV5-1,ASSSGLAAYNEQF
TRBV28,ASTGRGTEAF
TRBV28,ASSLANQPQH
TRBV9,ASSARQGFSTDTQY
TRBV7-9,ASSLAPQGFIEKLF
TRBV11-2,ASSSTRGSYEQY
TRBV7-3,ASSLNGANEKLF
TRBV5-4,ASSGNTGELF
TRBV7-8,ASSPDRVREKLF
TRBV18,ASSPLSSGRADTQY
TRBV9,ASSVAVGQGRTEAF
TRBV4-1,ASSQEPGTGYNEQF
TRBV18,ASSPRRDNYEQY
TRBV19,ASSRKGQNYEQY
TRBV28,ASSLVDTGELF
TRBV19,ASRKGAVGNTEAF
TRBV10-3,AIRAFNEQF
TRBV6-5,ASSFRQGQGYT
TRBV5-1,ASSLERGDTEAF
TRBV5-1,ASSDTGGLSYEQY
TRBV27,ASSFKGSDTQY
TRBV19,ASSSYYEQY
TRBV6-5,ASSSRTGELF
TRBV5-5,ATILPGLAGLGEQF
TRBV5-1,ASSASGKGEQY
TRBV15,ATSIRLWGTGELF
TRBV5-1,ASSLGGTQNEQF
TRBV7-2,ASSLRGDGPYGYT
TRBV27,ASSGLAGGPTGELF
TRBV4-2,ASSQLASGDYNEQF
TRBV19,ASSTGQGWVTEAF
TRBV11-2,ASSLVAPFLSSYNEQF
TRBV18,ASSPVGTYSNQPQH
TRBV5-4,ASSSFQTGLSGYT
TRBV30,AWKLQGEAF
TRBV9,ASSVVRSGNEQF
TRBV7-9,ASSLGETAGGANVLT
TRBV9,ASSVGGQFNQPQH
TRBV9,ASSEGANTGELF
TRBV4-2,ASSHGLAGEEGPEQF
TRBV5-6,ASSSRQGTRETQY
TRBV5-1,ASSLVGEETQY
TRBV2,ASNRGLLQPQH
TRBV27,ASSSVAGGAQY
TRBV5-1,ASSLSGGMGNEQY